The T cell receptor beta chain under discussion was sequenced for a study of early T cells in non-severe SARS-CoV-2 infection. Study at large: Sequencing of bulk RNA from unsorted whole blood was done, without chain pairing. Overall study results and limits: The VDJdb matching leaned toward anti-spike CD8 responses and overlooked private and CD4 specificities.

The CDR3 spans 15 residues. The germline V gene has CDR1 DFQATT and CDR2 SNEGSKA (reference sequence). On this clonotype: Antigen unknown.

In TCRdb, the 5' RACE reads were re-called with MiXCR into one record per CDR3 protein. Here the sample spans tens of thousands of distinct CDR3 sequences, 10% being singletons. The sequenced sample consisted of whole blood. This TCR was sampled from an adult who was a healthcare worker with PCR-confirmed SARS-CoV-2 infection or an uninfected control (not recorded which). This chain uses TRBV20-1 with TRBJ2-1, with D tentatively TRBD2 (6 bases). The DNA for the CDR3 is TGCAGCGCTGCAATTCACGGCGGGACCTACAATGAGCAGTTCTTC. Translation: CSAAIHGGTYNEQFF.